These 4 T cell receptor beta chains were all obtained from the same sample, sequenced in a study of prognosis after radiotherapy for stage I lung cancer. TCR beta CDR3 was amplified from genomic DNA by two-round multiplex PCR. Amplification in first-round PCR relied on primers specific to each TRBV and TRBJ gene. TCRdb itself ran the multiplex PCR reads through MiXCR, one entry per CDR3 protein. Of approximately 22,000 distinct CDR3 sequences in the sample, about 42% are singletons; the top ten hold roughly a third. Source: PBMCs, taken before or after stereotactic body radiation therapy (not recorded which). The receptor source for this set is a donor older than 45 with non-small cell lung cancer.

Note on this clonotype: A much larger clonotype is one base distant, so this may be a read error. The chain uses TRBV20-1 and TRBJ2-5; no clear D gene. The germline V gene has CDR1 DFQATT and CDR2 SNEGSKA (reference sequence). V gave up 6 bases and J gave up 2 bases, with 10 bases separating them. The CDR3 runs to 12 residues. The CDR3 DNA reads TGCAGTGCCATTACCGCACAAGAGACCCAGTACTTC. Its translation is CSAITAQETQYF.

In this sample, this clonotype turned up many times. The J gene is TRBJ2-7, the V gene TRBV20-1, with 9 positions matching TRBD2. This CDR3 is built from 14 residues. V was pared by 3 bases and J by 3 bases, with 6 bases of the junction left unmatched. Germline lookup yields CDR1 DFQATT and CDR2 SNEGSKA (reference sequence). The CDR3 DNA sequence: TGCAGTGCTAGCGTGGCTAGCGGGAACTACGAGCAGTACTTC. This sequence encodes CSASVASGNYEQYF.

By share, this clonotype ranks as medium-sized (0.01 to 0.1%). The chain is built from TRBV12-3 or TRBV12-4 and TRBJ2-7; D remains unclear. With 2 bases removed from V and 0 bases from J, the gap between germline ends came to 8 bases. CDR3 length equals 14 residues. CDR3 nucleotide sequence: TGTGCCAGCAGTTTATGGAGAGGCTCCTACGAGCAGTACTTC. Amino acid sequence: CASSLWRGSYEQYF.

V is TRBV28 and J is TRBJ2-7, with D perhaps being TRBD1 or TRBD2 (6 bases each). The CDR3 contains 16 residues. Germline V lookup: CDR1 MDHEN, CDR2 SYDVKM. V lost 5 bases and J lost 5, with 22 bases in between. CDR3 bases: TGTGCCAGCAGTAGGGGGGTAAACCACATGGTCAACGAGCAGTACTTC. Encoded protein: CASSRGVNHMVNEQYF.